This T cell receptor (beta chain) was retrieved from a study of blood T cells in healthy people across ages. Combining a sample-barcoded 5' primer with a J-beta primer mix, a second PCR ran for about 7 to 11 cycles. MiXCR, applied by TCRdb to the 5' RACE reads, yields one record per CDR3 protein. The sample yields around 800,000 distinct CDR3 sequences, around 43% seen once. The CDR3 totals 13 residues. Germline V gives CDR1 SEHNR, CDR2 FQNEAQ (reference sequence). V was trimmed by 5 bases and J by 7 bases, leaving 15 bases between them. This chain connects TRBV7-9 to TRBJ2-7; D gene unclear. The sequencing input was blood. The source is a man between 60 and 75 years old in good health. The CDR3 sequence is CASSPGSVGEQYF. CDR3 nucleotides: TGTGCCAGCAGCCCTGGCAGCGTGGGGGAGCAGTACTTC.